Sequencing of this T cell receptor (beta chain) was carried out in a study of T cell responses to AZD1222 COVID-19 vaccine. Regarding the study as a whole: CD4 TCRs linked to vaccination spanned spike, dominating at 160-218 and 743-854. Rises in breadth and depth of Spike-specific TCRs came after two AZD1222 doses. After the peak T cell response, and only then, were repertoires sampled.

This table comes from immunoSEQ multiplex PCR, and its TCRdb copy is limited to in-frame clones, with some not included. The sample has some 200,000 clones; 85% to 95% are singletons. Trimming left V 0 bases short and J 2 bases short, with 7 bases between. The CDR3 consists of 14 residues. The germline V gene encodes CDR1 SGHNT and CDR2 YYREEE (reference sequence). This clone came up a few times. Its antigen is currently unknown. This receptor was identified in an adult in good health. The source was peripheral blood, collected on day 0 of MenACWY control vaccination. The genes are TRBV5-4 and TRBJ2-3, with D uncertain. CDR3: CASSLEQYTDTQYF. The CDR3 DNA sequence: TGTGCCAGCAGCTTGGAACAGTACACAGATACGCAGTATTTT. Full variable domain (outside the CDR3, taken from reference TRBV5-4 and TRBJ2-3): ETGVTQSPTHLIKTRGQQVTLRCSSQSGHNTVSWYQQALGQGPQFIFQYYREEENGRGNFPPRFSGLQFPNYSSELNVNALELDDSALYLCASSLEQYTDTQYFGPGTRLTVL.